Presented here are 24 T cell receptor beta chains from one specimen sequenced in a study of blood T cell repertoires in COVID-19. TCRdb's copy holds only in-frame clones and misses some; the assay was immunoSEQ multiplex PCR. Altogether about 140,000 clones are present, 75% to 80% being singletons, with the ten largest covering under 3%. Sequenced sample: PBMCs or T cells enriched from blood (not recorded which). Every receptor here comes from a woman in her forties or fifties who had recovered from COVID-19.

V gene TRBV19 combines with J gene TRBJ1-2, with no clear D. The length of the CDR3 is 12 residues. Trimming took 6 bases from V and 4 from J, leaving 9 bases between them. From germline, CDR1 is LNHDA and CDR2 SQIVND (reference sequence). The CDR3 reads CASRAGIYGYTF. As DNA, the CDR3 is TGTGCCAGTAGGGCGGGGATCTATGGCTACACCTTC.

The chain employs TRBV5-4 and TRBJ2-7, with D perhaps TRBD2 (6 bases). Germline lookup yields CDR1 SGHNT and CDR2 YYREEE (reference sequence). V dropped 1 base and J dropped 5 bases, with 10 bases sitting between them. The CDR3 covers 13 residues. CDR3 residues: CASSLKGRNEQYF. The CDR3 nucleotides are TGTGCCAGCAGCTTGAAGGGGAGGAACGAGCAGTACTTC.

V gene TRBV7-6 combines with J gene TRBJ1-5; D might be TRBD1 (6 bases). From germline, CDR1 is SGHVS and CDR2 FNYEAQ. Trimming removed 5 bases at V and 11 bases at J, with 19 bases between. The CDR3 extends over 14 amino acids. The chain's CDR3 is CASSLDLGDTTQHF. CDR3 DNA sequence: TGTGCCAGCAGCCTCGACCTAGGGGACACCACCCAGCATTTT.

The rearrangement uses TRBV7-6 and TRBJ2-1; 8 bases are a match to TRBD2. There are 17 residues in the CDR3. Trimming removed 3 bases from V and 7 bases from J; junction bases left unmatched: 14. The germline V gene has CDR1 SGHVS and CDR2 FNYEAQ. CDR3 sequence (DNA): TGTGCCAGCAGCTTTCTGGCCCAGCGGGAGACGGGAAATGAGCAGTTCTTC. Its translation is CASSFLAQRETGNEQFF.

This clone has only one observation. This sequence joins TRBV9 and TRBJ2-3; D unresolved. Germline lookup yields CDR1 SGDLS and CDR2 YYNGEE. Trimming pared 0 bases from V and 6 bases from J, leaving 11 bases between. The CDR3 totals 14 residues. The CDR3 spells CASSVALLSDTQYF. CDR3 sequence (DNA): TGTGCCAGCAGCGTAGCCCTCCTCTCCGATACGCAGTATTTT.

This clone was seen more than once but under ten times. V is TRBV3-1 (or the pseudogene TRBV3-2) and J is TRBJ2-1; 8 bases match TRBD2. The V gene end was trimmed by 1 base and the J gene end by 9 bases; junction bases not matched to a gene: 14. This CDR3 is 17 amino acids long. The germline CDR1 and CDR2 sequences are LGHDT and YNNKEL (reference sequence). The CDR3 nucleotides read TGTGCCAGCAGCCAAGGGAGCGGGAGTTATGGGTTCGGTGAGCAGTTCTTC. It codes for CASSQGSGSYGFGEQFF.

This sequence joins TRBV2 and TRBJ1-1, with D perhaps TRBD1 (6 bases). This CDR3 has 11 residues. Germline lookup yields CDR1 SNHLY and CDR2 FYNNEI. V lost 8 bases and J lost 9, with 13 bases in between. The DNA of the CDR3 is TGTGCCAGCCCTGGACAGATTCAAGCTTTCTTT. As protein: CASPGQIQAFF.

Comment on this clone: At one of its ends the junction is not consistent with the germline gene, which may arise from a read error. The chain has TRBV2 and TRBJ1-1, with D possibly matching TRBD1 (5 bases). Germline CDR1 is SNHLY and CDR2 is FYNNEI. This CDR3 spans 14 amino acids. The CDR3: CASREEWGSLLAFF. In nucleotides, the CDR3 is TGTGCCAGCAGAGAAGAATGGGGCTCGCTCCTGGCTTTCTTT.

V and J are TRBV12-3 or TRBV12-4 and TRBJ2-1; D ambiguous. Trimming cost V 7 bases and J 7 bases, with 8 bases left between them. The CDR3 extends over 11 amino acids. The CDR3 spells CASKRSNEQFF. CDR3 DNA sequence: TGTGCCAGCAAAAGGAGTAATGAGCAGTTCTTC.

The chain has TRBV6-2 or TRBV6-3 and TRBJ2-7, with 12 nucleotides matching TRBD1. V lost 2 bases and J lost 5; bases outside the gene matches: 7. From germline, CDR1 is MNHEY and CDR2 SVGEGT. This CDR3 comprises 16 residues. Here the CDR3 reads CASSYAPGQGAHEQYF. The CDR3 DNA reads TGTGCCAGCAGTTACGCTCCGGGACAGGGGGCCCACGAGCAGTACTTC.

This clone has just one count. The V gene is TRBV10-3, the J gene TRBJ2-1; 12 bases line up with TRBD2. This CDR3 has 15 residues. J gave up 9 bases and V 3 bases, and 6 bases lay outside the gene matches. In germline, CDR1 is ENHRY, CDR2 SYGVKD. In DNA form, the CDR3 reads TGTGCCATCAGTGATTGGGGACTAGCGGGCCTTGAGCAGTTCTTC. Protein product: CAISDWGLAGLEQFF.

This chain links TRBV21-1 with TRBJ1-2; no check of the table's D call, TRBD1, against the DNA was made. TRBV21-1 is a known pseudogene. CDR3 length: 13 residues. As DNA, the CDR3 is TGTGCCAGCACCACCACAGGGGACTATGGCTACACCTTC. Translated: CASTTTGDYGYTF.

The J gene is TRBJ2-1, the V gene TRBV10-2; possibly TRBD1 for D (6 bases). CDR3 length equals 13 residues. Germline V lookup: CDR1 WSHSY, CDR2 SAAADI. V dropped 4 bases and J dropped 9 bases, with 13 bases sitting between them. As DNA, the CDR3 is TGCGCCAGCAGTGCTACAGGGCTCGGTGAGCAGTTCTTC. Its protein product is CASSATGLGEQFF.

This clone was seen ten or more times. V gene TRBV7-6 combines with J gene TRBJ2-3; perhaps TRBD1 as D (5 bases). V shed 1 base and J shed 7 bases, with 12 bases lying between them. The germline CDR1 and CDR2 sequences are SGHVS and FNYEAQ. The CDR3 is 14 residues long. The DNA of the CDR3 is TGTGCCAGCAGCTTAGGGTCAGGGTGGAATACGCAGTATTTT. Protein: CASSLGSGWNTQYF.

The chain combines TRBV2 with TRBJ2-5; 8 bases fit TRBD2. Germline trimming cut 3 bases from V and 4 bases from J; bases unmatched to any gene: 10. The CDR3 spans 16 residues. Germline CDR1 is SNHLY and CDR2 is FYNNEI. The CDR3 loop is CASSDSGLARAETQYF. In DNA form, the CDR3 reads TGTGCCAGCAGTGATTCCGGACTAGCTAGGGCAGAGACCCAGTACTTC. Full variable domain (outside the CDR3, taken from reference TRBV2 and TRBJ2-5): EPEVTQTPSHQVTQMGQEVILRCVPISNHLYFYWYRQILGQKVEFLVSFYNNEISEKSEIFDDQFSVERPDGSNFTLKIRSTKLEDSAMYFCASSDSGLARAETQYFGPGTRLLVL.

This chain uses TRBV7-8 with TRBJ2-5, with 8 positions matching TRBD1. V shed 7 bases and J 5 bases; nucleotides not matched to a gene: 15. Germline loops: CDR1 SGHVS, CDR2 FQNEAQ. This CDR3 comprises 16 residues. The CDR3 reads CASTSIGTGGRETQYF. The CDR3 bases are TGTGCCAGCACCTCTATTGGCACAGGGGGTAGGGAGACCCAGTACTTC.

This clone is a singleton in its sample. The chain carries TRBV12-5 and TRBJ1-2, with 9 bases identical to TRBD1. V was clipped by 1 base and J by 6 bases; unmatched bases: 6. This CDR3 is 15 amino acids long. The germline CDR1 and CDR2 sequences are LGHNT and FRNRAP. CDR3 sequence (DNA): TGTGCTAGTGGTTTGGGAGTAGGGACAGGGAATGGCTACACCTTC. Translated, it gives CASGLGVGTGNGYTF.

This chain links TRBV19 with TRBJ1-5; 7 bases fit TRBD1. The CDR3 loop spans 14 amino acids. In germline, CDR1 is LNHDA, CDR2 SQIVND (reference sequence). The V gene end was trimmed by 3 bases and the J gene end by 9 bases; junction bases not matched to a gene: 8. The CDR3: CASSMLAGGSPQHF. CDR3 in DNA: TGTGCCAGTAGTATGTTGGCAGGGGGATCGCCCCAGCATTTT.

The gene calls are TRBV7-9 and TRBJ1-2, with D uncertain. V dropped 5 bases and J dropped 7 bases, with 5 bases sitting between them. Germline CDR1 reads SEHNR; CDR2 reads FQNEAQ (reference sequence). The CDR3 totals 10 residues. The CDR3 sequence is CASSIGGYTF. The CDR3 DNA follows: TGTGCCAGCAGCATCGGTGGCTACACCTTC.

The chain has TRBV7-9 and TRBJ1-2; a possible D gene is TRBD1 (6 bases). From germline, CDR1 is SEHNR and CDR2 FQNEAQ (reference sequence). CDR3 length: 16 amino acids. Trimming took off 5 bases at V and 3 bases at J, with 19 bases between the two ends. The DNA for the CDR3 is TGTGCCAGCAGCGGCGCGGGTTGGGGGCTTGACTATGGCTACACCTTC. Translating gives CASSGAGWGLDYGYTF.

The V and J genes are TRBV9 and TRBJ1-2; D remains ambiguous. Trimming took off 3 bases at V and 1 base at J, with 7 bases between the two ends. The CDR3 runs 13 residues. The germline V gene encodes CDR1 SGDLS and CDR2 YYNGEE. CDR3 protein: CASSDAYNYGYTF. The CDR3 DNA reads as TGTGCCAGCAGCGATGCGTATAACTATGGCTACACCTTC.

This clone was seen once. The chain has TRBV19 and TRBJ2-2; 7 bases are a match to TRBD2. The germline V gene encodes CDR1 LNHDA and CDR2 SQIVND (reference sequence). The CDR3 totals 17 residues. V lost 6 bases, J lost 6 bases, and 16 bases stayed unmatched. The CDR3 nucleotides are TGTGCCAGTAGCACTCCGGGGGTGCTAGCGGCTGCCGGGGAGCTGTTTTTT. Amino acids: CASSTPGVLAAAGELFF.

This clone occurred once. The rearrangement links TRBV20-1 to TRBJ2-7; 8 positions match TRBD2. From germline, CDR1 is DFQATT and CDR2 SNEGSKA (reference sequence). The CDR3 contains 13 residues. V trimming: 3 bases; J trimming: 4 bases; junction bases outside the gene matches: 5. CDR3 in amino acids: CSASGAGVYEQYF. The DNA of the CDR3 is TGCAGTGCTAGTGGAGCGGGAGTGTACGAGCAGTACTTC.

The rearrangement joins TRBV6-1 to TRBJ2-3; D may be TRBD1 (6 bases). Deletions cut 2 bases from V and 0 bases from J, with 12 bases between. The CDR3 loop spans 16 amino acids. In germline, CDR1 is MNHNS, CDR2 SASEGT. CDR3 nucleotide sequence: TGTGCCAGCAGTGAATCGACAGGAGCTAGCACAGATACGCAGTATTTT. It specifies CASSESTGASTDTQYF.